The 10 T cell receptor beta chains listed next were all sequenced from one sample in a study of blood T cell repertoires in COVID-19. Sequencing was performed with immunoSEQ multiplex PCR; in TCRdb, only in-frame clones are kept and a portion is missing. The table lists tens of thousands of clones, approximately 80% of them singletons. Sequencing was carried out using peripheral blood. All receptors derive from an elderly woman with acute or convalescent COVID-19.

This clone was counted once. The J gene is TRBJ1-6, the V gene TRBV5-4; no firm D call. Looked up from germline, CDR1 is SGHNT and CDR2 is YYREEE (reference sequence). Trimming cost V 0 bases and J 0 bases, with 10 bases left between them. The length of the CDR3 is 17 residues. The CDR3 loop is CASSLATGLSYNSPLHF. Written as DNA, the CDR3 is TGTGCCAGCAGCTTGGCTACTGGACTCTCCTATAATTCACCCCTCCACTTT.

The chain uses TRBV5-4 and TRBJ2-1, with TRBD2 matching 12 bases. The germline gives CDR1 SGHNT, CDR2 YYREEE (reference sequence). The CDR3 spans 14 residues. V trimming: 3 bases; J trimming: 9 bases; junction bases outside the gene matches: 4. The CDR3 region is CASSSSGRGGEQFF. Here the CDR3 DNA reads TGTGCCAGCAGCTCTAGCGGGAGGGGGGGTGAGCAGTTCTTC.

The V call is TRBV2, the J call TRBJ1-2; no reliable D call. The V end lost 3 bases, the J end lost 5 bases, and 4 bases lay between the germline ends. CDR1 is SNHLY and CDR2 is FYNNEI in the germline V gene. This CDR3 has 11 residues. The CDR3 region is CASSDTYGYTF. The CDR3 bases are TGTGCCAGCAGTGACACATATGGCTACACCTTC.

CDR3 coding DNA: TGTGCCAGCAGCCAAGGGACAGCGCGATATGGCTACACCTTC. Translated: CASSQGTARYGYTF. The chain combines TRBV7-2 with TRBJ1-2; 7 bases align to TRBD1. Germline V lookup: CDR1 SGHTA, CDR2 FQGNSA. The CDR3 is 14 residues long. The J segment lost 5 bases and the V segment lost 5 bases, leaving 8 bases of the junction unmatched.

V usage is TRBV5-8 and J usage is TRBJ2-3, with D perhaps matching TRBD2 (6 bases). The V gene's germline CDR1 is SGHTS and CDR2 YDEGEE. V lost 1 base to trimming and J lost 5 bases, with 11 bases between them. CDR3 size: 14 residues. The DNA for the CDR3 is TGTGCCAGCAGCTTGAGGATAGCGGTAGATACGCAGTATTTT. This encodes CASSLRIAVDTQYF.

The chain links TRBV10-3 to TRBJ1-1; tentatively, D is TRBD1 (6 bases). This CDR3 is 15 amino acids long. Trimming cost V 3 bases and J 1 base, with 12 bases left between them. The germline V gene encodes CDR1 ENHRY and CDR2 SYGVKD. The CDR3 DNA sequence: TGTGCCATCAGTGACCTCCGGGGACAGAACACTGAAGCTTTCTTT. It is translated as CAISDLRGQNTEAFF.

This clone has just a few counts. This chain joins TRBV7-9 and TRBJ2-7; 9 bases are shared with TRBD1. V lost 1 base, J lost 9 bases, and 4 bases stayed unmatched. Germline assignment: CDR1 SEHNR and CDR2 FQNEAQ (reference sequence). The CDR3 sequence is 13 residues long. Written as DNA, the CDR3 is TGTGCCAGCAGCTTAGGACAGGGGGTCATGCAGTACTTC. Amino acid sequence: CASSLGQGVMQYF.

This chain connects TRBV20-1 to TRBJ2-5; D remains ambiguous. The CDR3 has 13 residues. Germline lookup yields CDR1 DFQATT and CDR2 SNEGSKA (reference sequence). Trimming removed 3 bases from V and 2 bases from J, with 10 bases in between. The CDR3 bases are TGCAGTGCTAGTTACTACCCGCAAGAGACCCAGTACTTC. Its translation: CSASYYPQETQYF.

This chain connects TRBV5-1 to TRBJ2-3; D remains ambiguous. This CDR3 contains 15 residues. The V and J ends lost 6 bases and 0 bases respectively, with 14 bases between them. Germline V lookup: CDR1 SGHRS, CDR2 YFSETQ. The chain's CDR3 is CASTTTSTSTDTQYF. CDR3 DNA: TGCGCCAGCACAACGACATCCACTAGCACAGATACGCAGTATTTT.

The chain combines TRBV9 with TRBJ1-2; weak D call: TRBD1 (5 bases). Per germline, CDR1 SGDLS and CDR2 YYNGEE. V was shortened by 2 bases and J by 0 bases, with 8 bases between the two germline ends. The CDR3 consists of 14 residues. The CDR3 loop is CASSVGGTNYGYTF. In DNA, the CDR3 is TGTGCCAGCAGCGTGGGGGGTACTAACTATGGCTACACCTTC.